A selection of T cell receptor beta chains follows, all from one sample in a study of T cells in localized non-small cell lung cancer. Sequencing was performed with immunoSEQ multiplex PCR; in TCRdb, only in-frame clones are kept and a portion is missing. In the table there are tens of thousands of clones, around 90% of which are singletons. The sequencing used peripheral blood, collected before any cancer treatment. These receptors came from a man aged 35-69 years with stage I squamous cell lung carcinoma. Each CDR3 is given with its conserved first and last residue. The order of the fields is J gene, V gene, D gene, clone size, CDR3 DNA, CDR3 protein. The D gene is left open where the match is weak. Some rows mark clone size as missing; the rest say once, few, many or name a class of expanded clone.

TRBJ1-1	TRBV5-1	.	few	TGCGCCAGCATGCGAACGAGCTCGAACACTGAAGCTTTCTTT	CASMRTSSNTEAFF
TRBJ2-6	TRBV18	TRBD1	.	TGTGCCAGCTCGTCCGGACAGGGGGACGGGGCCAACGTCCTGACTTTC	CASSSGQGDGANVLTF
TRBJ1-3	TRBV9	.	.	TGTGCCAGCAGCGTAGCTTGGAATCCCTCTGGAAACACCATATATTTT	CASSVAWNPSGNTIYF
TRBJ1-1	TRBV6-5	.	.	TGTGCCAGCAGTAATCCAGGGGCCCAAGCTTTCTTT	CASSNPGAQAFF
TRBJ1-1	TRBV29-1	.	.	TGCAGCGTTGAAGAATGGGGCAGGAAGAGCACTGAAGCTTTCTTT	CSVEEWGRKSTEAFF
TRBJ1-5	TRBV6-1	TRBD1	.	TGTGCCAGCAGTGAGGGACAGGGTGTGGGATTCAATCAGCCCCAGCATTTT	CASSEGQGVGFNQPQHF
TRBJ1-2	TRBV10-3	.	.	TGTGCCATCAAGGACGGAGCTAACTATGGCTACACCTTC	CAIKDGANYGYTF
TRBJ1-5	TRBV14	TRBD1	.	TGTGCCAGCAGCCCGTGGACAGGAGATAGCAATCAGCCCCAGCATTTT	CASSPWTGDSNQPQHF
TRBJ1-5	TRBV6-1	.	.	TGTGCCAGCTCTGAAGGGGGGCGACAGCCCCAGCATTTT	CASSEGGRQPQHF
TRBJ2-3	TRBV28	TRBD2	.	TGTGCCAGCAGTTTAGCTAGAGCGGGGGGGCGAGATACGCAGTATTTT	CASSLARAGGRDTQYF
TRBJ2-3	TRBV10-1	TRBD2	.	TGCGCCAGCAGTGAGTGGACTAGCGGGACAGATACGCAGTATTTT	CASSEWTSGTDTQYF
TRBJ1-3	TRBV7-9	.	once	TGTGCCAGCAGCGTCCGGGGGTCTGGAAACACCATATATTTT	CASSVRGSGNTIYF
TRBJ1-6	TRBV7-8	TRBD1	.	TGTGCCAGCAGTCGAAGCCCAGGGGGCCTGGGCTCCTATAATTCACCCCTCCACTTT	CASSRSPGGLGSYNSPLHF
TRBJ1-6	TRBV18	.	.	TGTGCCAGCTCCGCTGAGTCCCCTCGGGCTTCACCCCTCCACTTT	CASSAESPRASPLHF
TRBJ1-1	TRBV29-1	.	.	TGCAGCGTTGAAGGGCAGCGGAACACTGAAGCTTTCTTT	CSVEGQRNTEAFF
TRBJ2-2	TRBV4-1	TRBD1	.	TGCGCCAGCAGCCAAGCCGGAAGCCGAGGGGGCCTCAGAAGTGACACCGGGGAGCTGTTTTTT	CASSQAGSRGGLRSDTGELFF
TRBJ1-1	TRBV7-2	.	.	TGTGCCAGCAGCTTAGAGGGAACGAACACTGAAGCTTTCTTT	CASSLEGTNTEAFF
TRBJ1-4	TRBV5-1	.	.	TGCGCCAGCAGCTTGGCTCCAGCAGGTGGACGTATTAATGAAAAACTGTTTTTT	CASSLAPAGGRINEKLFF
TRBJ1-2	TRBV2	.	.	TGTGCCAGCAGTGAAGGAACTGGCTACACCTTC	CASSEGTGYTF
TRBJ1-2	TRBV5-1	.	once	TGCGCCAGCAGCTTGGAGACTATCAGGGGTTTTAACTATGGCTACACCTTC	CASSLETIRGFNYGYTF
TRBJ1-1	TRBV18	TRBD1	.	TGTGCCAGCTCACCAATGACAGGGAGCAACACTGAAGCTTTCTTT	CASSPMTGSNTEAFF
TRBJ1-2	TRBV10-1	.	.	TGCGCCAGCAGTGAGGGGCCTGATCCAGCTAACTATGGCTACACCTTC	CASSEGPDPANYGYTF
TRBJ1-2	TRBV28	TRBD1	.	TGTGCCAGCAGTTCCGGTGGACAGGTCCCCCACTATGGCTACACCTTC	CASSSGGQVPHYGYTF
TRBJ2-3	TRBV19	TRBD2	.	TGTGCCAGTAGTATACTAGCGGGGGGGGCAGATACGCAGTATTTT	CASSILAGGADTQYF
TRBJ2-1	TRBV28	.	.	TGTGCCAGCAGTCGAGCGGGGACAGGCTACAATGAGCAGTTCTTC	CASSRAGTGYNEQFF
TRBJ2-7	TRBV11-2	.	.	TGTGCCAGCAGCTTAGACAGGGAGGCCTACGAGCAGTACTTC	CASSLDREAYEQYF
TRBJ1-4	TRBV29-1	.	.	TGCAGCGGGGTGTTGTTTGAAAAACTGTTTTTT	CSGVLFEKLFF
TRBJ1-2	TRBV2	.	.	TGTGCCAGCAGAACGGACCGGGGAAGTGGCGGCTACACCTTC	CASRTDRGSGGYTF